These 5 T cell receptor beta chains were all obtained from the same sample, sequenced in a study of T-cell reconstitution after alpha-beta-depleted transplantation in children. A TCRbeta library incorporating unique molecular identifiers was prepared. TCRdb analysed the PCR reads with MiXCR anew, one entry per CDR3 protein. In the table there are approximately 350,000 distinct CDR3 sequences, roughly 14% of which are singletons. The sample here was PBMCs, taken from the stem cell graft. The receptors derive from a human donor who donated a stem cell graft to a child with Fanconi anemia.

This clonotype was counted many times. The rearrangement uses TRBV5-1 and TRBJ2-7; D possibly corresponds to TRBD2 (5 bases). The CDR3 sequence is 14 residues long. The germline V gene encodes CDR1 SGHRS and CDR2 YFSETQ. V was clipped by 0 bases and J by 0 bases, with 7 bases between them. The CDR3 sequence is CASSLERSSYEQYF. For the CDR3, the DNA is TGCGCCAGCAGCTTGGAGCGGTCCTCCTACGAGCAGTACTTC.

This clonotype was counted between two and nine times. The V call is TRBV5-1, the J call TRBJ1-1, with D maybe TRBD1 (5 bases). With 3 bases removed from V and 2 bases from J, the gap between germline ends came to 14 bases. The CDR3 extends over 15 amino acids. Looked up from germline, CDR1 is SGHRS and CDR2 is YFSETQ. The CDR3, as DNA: TGCGCCAGCAGCTCCGGGACTCGGTTTAACACTGAAGCTTTCTTT. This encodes CASSSGTRFNTEAFF.

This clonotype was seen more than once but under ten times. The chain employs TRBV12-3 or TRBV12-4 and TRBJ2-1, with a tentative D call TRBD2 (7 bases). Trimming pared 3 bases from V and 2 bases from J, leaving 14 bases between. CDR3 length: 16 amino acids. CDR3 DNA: TGTGCCAGCAGTTTTGTGCAAGGGGGGGCCTACAATGAGCAGTTCTTC. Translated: CASSFVQGGAYNEQFF.

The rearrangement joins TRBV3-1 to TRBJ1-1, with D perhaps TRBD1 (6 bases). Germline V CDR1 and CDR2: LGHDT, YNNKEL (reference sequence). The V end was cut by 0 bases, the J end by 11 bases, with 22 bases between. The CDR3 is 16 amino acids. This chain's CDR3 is CASSQEAGHRAGIAFF. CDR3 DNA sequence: TGTGCCAGCAGCCAAGAAGCGGGCCACAGGGCCGGGATTGCTTTCTTT.

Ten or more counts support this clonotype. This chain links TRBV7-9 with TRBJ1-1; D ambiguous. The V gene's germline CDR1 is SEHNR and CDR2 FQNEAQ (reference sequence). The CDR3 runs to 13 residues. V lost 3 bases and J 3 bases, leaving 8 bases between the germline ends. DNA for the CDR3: TGTGCCAGCAGCTTCGGAGGCCACACTGAAGCTTTCTTT. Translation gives CASSFGGHTEAFF.